The clone carrying this TCR beta chain appeared a few times. Antigen: not known. CD4+ and CD8+ T cells were sorted from PBMCs stained for CD3, CD4 and CD8. The data were obtained in a study of CD8+ T cells in alopecia areata. Study results and caveats: Possibly because of HLA-related factors, TCR sharing was less clear across patients than in mice. Lesional tissue from the scalp (especially in alopecia totalis/universalis) showed higher clonality than normal scalp. Resident alphabeta T-cell populations of normal skin are likewise subject to sequencing in scalp samples.

The CDR3 runs 15 residues. V was clipped by 6 bases and J by 6 bases, with 17 bases between them. Germline V gives CDR1 SNHLY, CDR2 FYNNEI. RNA extraction and reverse transcription yielded cDNA as sequencing template. The assay was immunoSEQ multiplex PCR, and TCRdb's table has in-frame clones only and misses some. The profile shows about 99,000 clones, approximately 60% of them singletons. The receptor's source is a human donor in good health. V is TRBV2 and J is TRBJ2-2; D possibly corresponds to TRBD1 (6 bases). Material: CD4+ T cells sorted from blood. This chain's CDR3 is CASRATGTRAGELFF. The DNA for the CDR3 is TGTGCCAGCAGAGCCACAGGGACGCGGGCCGGGGAGCTGTTTTTT.